This T cell receptor beta chain came from a study of blood T cells in healthy people across ages. Findings and caveats of the study: Because sorting was not performed, PBMCs prevented conclusive naive versus antigen-experienced comparison.

With a J-beta primer mix and a sample-barcoded 5' primer, a second PCR ran about 7 to 12 cycles. TCRdb reanalysed the 5' RACE reads using MiXCR and keeps one entry per CDR3 protein. In the table there are about 780,000 distinct CDR3 sequences, about half of which are singletons. Each sample yielded at least 5 micrograms of PBMC total RNA. Trimming removed 5 bases from V and 8 bases from J, with 15 bases in between. CDR1 is MNHEY and CDR2 is SMNVEV in the germline V gene (reference sequence). The CDR3 contains 14 residues. Concerning this clonotype itself: Its antigen is as yet unknown.

The TCR originated in a man older than 75 in good health. The sample consisted of blood. This chain connects TRBV27 to TRBJ1-4; D gene ambiguous. The CDR3 DNA reads as TGTGCCAGCAGTGCCCGTCGAATGGGGGAAAAACTGTTTTTT. Translation gives CASSARRMGEKLFF.